The next 13 T cell receptor beta chains were all read from a single sample in a study of blood T cells in healthy people across ages. A J-beta primer mix and a sample-barcoded 5' primer were used in a second PCR of about 6 to 12 cycles. In TCRdb, the 5' RACE reads were re-called with MiXCR into one record per CDR3 protein. The sample has some 880,000 distinct CDR3 sequences, 30% to 45% seen once. The sequenced sample consisted of blood. The source of these receptors is a man aged 18 to 29 in good health.

The J gene is TRBJ2-1, the V gene TRBV7-9; 14 bases line up with TRBD2. The V gene's germline CDR1 is SEHNR and CDR2 FQNEAQ (reference sequence). The CDR3 extends over 19 amino acids. The ends lost 2 bases at V and 6 bases at J; junction bases unmatched: 12. CDR3 residues: CASSLWTSGRNFFANEQFF. The CDR3 nucleotides read TGTGCCAGCAGCTTATGGACTAGCGGGAGGAATTTTTTTGCCAATGAGCAGTTCTTC. Full variable domain (missing parts from reference TRBV7-9 and TRBJ2-1): DTGVSQNPRHKITKRGQNVTFRCDPISEHNRLYWYRQTLGQGPEFLTYFQNEAQLEKSRLLSDRFSAERPKGSFSTLEIQRTEQGDSAMYLCASSLWTSGRNFFANEQFFGPGTRLTVL.

This clonotype came up many times. V is TRBV6-2 or TRBV6-3 and J is TRBJ1-6, with 7 bases that match TRBD1. This CDR3 is built from 16 residues. V dropped 5 bases and J dropped 5; count of bases not matched to a gene: 9. The germline V gene has CDR1 MNHEY and CDR2 SVGEGT. CDR3 protein: CASSPDRTGDNSPLHF. The CDR3 DNA reads TGTGCCAGCAGTCCGGACAGGACCGGGGATAATTCACCCCTCCACTTT.

The DNA for the CDR3 is TGTGCCAGCAGCTTAGGCTCCAGTACCAAAAACATTCAGTACTTC. As protein: CASSLGSSTKNIQYF. J is TRBJ2-4 and V is TRBV7-2; D remains unclear. V was cut by 1 base and J by 2 bases, with 9 bases left in between. There are 15 residues in the CDR3. Germline V gene data show CDR1 as SGHTA and CDR2 as FQGNSA.

Here the CDR3 reads CASSIRSGLPVDTGELFF. The CDR3 DNA follows: TGTGCCAGCAGTATAAGATCGGGCCTCCCGGTGGACACCGGGGAGCTGTTTTTT. V is TRBV12-3 or TRBV12-4 and J is TRBJ2-2; unclear D gene. CDR3 length equals 18 residues. The V end lost 5 bases, the J end lost 3 bases, and 22 bases lay between the germline ends.

This clonotype was recorded many times. This rearrangement joins TRBV4-1 to TRBJ1-1; perhaps TRBD1 as D (5 bases). V gave up 1 base and J gave up 0 bases, with 6 bases separating them. This CDR3 comprises 14 residues. The germline CDR1 and CDR2 sequences are MGHRA and YSYEKL. The CDR3 protein is CASSQVGVNTEAFF. The CDR3 DNA is TGCGCCAGCAGCCAAGTGGGGGTGAACACTGAAGCTTTCTTT.

The chain links TRBV20-1 to TRBJ2-1; no firm D call. From germline, CDR1 is DFQATT and CDR2 SNEGSKA (reference sequence). Trimming removed 6 bases from V and 0 bases from J, with 9 bases in between. The length of the CDR3 is 13 residues. CDR3 DNA: TGCAGTGCGCAACAATACTCCTACAATGAGCAGTTCTTC. Amino acids: CSAQQYSYNEQFF.

In its sample, this clonotype was seen many times. This chain connects TRBV7-2 to TRBJ2-1, with TRBD1 matching over 9 bases. This CDR3 region has 14 residues. The V and J ends lost 3 bases and 4 bases, in that order; junction bases with no gene match: 1. Germline V CDR1 and CDR2: SGHTA, FQGNSA. The DNA of the CDR3 is TGTGCCAGCAGCTTGGGGACAGGGTACAATGAGCAGTTCTTC. It yields the protein CASSLGTGYNEQFF.

The count of this clonotype is one. The chain joins TRBV24-1 to TRBJ2-1; TRBD1 matches at 8 bases. Germline CDR1 reads KGHDR; CDR2 reads SFDVKD. V lost 3 bases and J lost 13; bases outside the gene matches: 13. This CDR3 has 15 amino acids. The CDR3 coding sequence is TGTGCCACCAGTGATCCAGGGACAGGAGGGGAGACCCAGTTCTTC. The encoded protein is CATSDPGTGGETQFF.

The chain recombines TRBV4-2 with TRBJ1-4; no firm D call. This CDR3 spans 21 amino acids. In germline, CDR1 is LGHNA, CDR2 YNFKEQ. Trimming took 1 base from V and 7 from J, leaving 31 bases between them. Here the CDR3 reads CASSQAGSADITRTVVEKLFF. As DNA, the CDR3 is TGTGCCAGCAGCCAAGCGGGCTCGGCTGATATCACCAGGACGGTAGTTGAAAAACTGTTTTTT.

The rearrangement joins TRBV5-1 to TRBJ1-2; 7 bases are a match to TRBD1. The CDR3 contains 13 residues. Germline-derived CDR1 and CDR2 are SGHRS and YFSETQ. V was pared by 4 bases and J by 5 bases, with 5 bases of the junction left unmatched. The CDR3 DNA reads as TGCGCCAGCAGCGGGGACAGCTTGTATGGCTACACCTTC. Translation gives CASSGDSLYGYTF.

This chain links TRBV27 with TRBJ1-1; 8 nucleotides agree with TRBD1. Germline V gene lookup returns CDR1 MNHEY and CDR2 SMNVEV (reference sequence). The J segment lost 0 bases and the V segment lost 5 bases, leaving 2 bases of the junction unmatched. This CDR3 comprises 14 residues. The CDR3 here is CASSRTGLNTEAFF. The CDR3 DNA reads as TGTGCCAGCAGTAGGACAGGGCTGAACACTGAAGCTTTCTTT.

As regards this clonotype: An end of the junction differs from the germline gene, which may be a read error. V usage is TRBV30 and J usage is TRBJ1-2; D is uncertain. The CDR3 runs 12 residues. Germline-derived CDR1 and CDR2 are GTSNPN and SVGIG (reference sequence). In DNA, the CDR3 is TGTACCTGGAGTGTGGGCACCTATGGCTACACCTTC. It encodes CTWSVGTYGYTF.

On this clonotype: A much bigger clone sits one base away, suggesting this may be a read error. V gene TRBV29-1 combines with J gene TRBJ2-5; D is unclear. Germline-derived CDR1 and CDR2 are SQVTM and ANQGSEA. The CDR3 runs to 12 residues. Trimming took off 3 bases at V and 4 bases at J, with 9 bases between the two ends. CDR3 sequence: CSVDFNRETQYF. Written as DNA, the CDR3 is TGCAGCGTTGATTTTAACCGAGAGACCCAGTACTTC.